This entry features one T cell receptor (beta chain) sequence. The source of the sample is a study of cytomegalovirus exposure and HLA in healthy donors. The germline V and J ends were trimmed by 4 bases and 4 bases, with 7 bases remaining between them. The CDR3 totals 12 residues. Germline CDR1 reads LNHDA; CDR2 reads SQIVND (reference sequence). Use of 60 Vbeta and 13 Jbeta primers characterized the PCR. Some clones are missing from TCRdb's copy, which holds only in-frame ones; the method was immunoSEQ multiplex PCR. This table has about 130,000 clones, 74% appearing once. The sequence came from a woman aged 45-59 years in good health and CMV-seropositive. The sequenced material came from PBMCs. The V gene is TRBV19, the J gene TRBJ1-2; perhaps TRBD1 as D (5 bases). The CDR3 region is CASSRGLYGYTF. CDR3 sequence (DNA): TGTGCCAGTAGTAGGGGACTCTATGGCTACACCTTC.